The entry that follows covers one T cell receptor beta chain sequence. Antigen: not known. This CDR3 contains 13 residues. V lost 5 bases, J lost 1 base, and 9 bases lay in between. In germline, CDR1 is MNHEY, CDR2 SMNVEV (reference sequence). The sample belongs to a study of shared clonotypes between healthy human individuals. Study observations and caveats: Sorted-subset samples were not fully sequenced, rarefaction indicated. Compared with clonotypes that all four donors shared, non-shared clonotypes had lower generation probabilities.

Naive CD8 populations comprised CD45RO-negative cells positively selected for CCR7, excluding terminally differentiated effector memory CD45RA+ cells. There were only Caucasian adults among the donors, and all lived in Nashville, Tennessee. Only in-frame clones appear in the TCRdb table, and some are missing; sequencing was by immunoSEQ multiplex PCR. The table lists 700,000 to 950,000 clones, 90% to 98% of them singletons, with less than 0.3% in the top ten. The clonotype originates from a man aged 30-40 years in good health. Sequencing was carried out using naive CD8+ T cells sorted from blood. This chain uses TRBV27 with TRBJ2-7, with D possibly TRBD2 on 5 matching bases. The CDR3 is CASSIGSSYEQYF. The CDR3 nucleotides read TGTGCCAGCAGTATAGGGAGTTCCTACGAGCAGTACTTC.